These 10 T cell receptor beta chains came from one sample sequenced in a study of T cells in Graves' hyperthyroidism and ophthalmopathy. Amplified TCR beta CDR3 regions came from RNA transcripts. TCR CDR3 underwent first-round RT-PCR with the HTBI primer set. TCRdb reprocessed the multiplex PCR reads via MiXCR and lists one record per CDR3 protein. Among hundreds of thousands of distinct CDR3 sequences, approximately 36% were seen once, and the ten largest hold less than 40%. The specimen was blood. The origin of the receptors is a woman aged 40-49 years with Graves' hyperthyroidism.

The genes are TRBV19 and TRBJ2-5, with 11 bases that match TRBD2. CDR1 is LNHDA, CDR2 SQIVND, per germline (reference sequence). This CDR3 spans 14 amino acids. V shed 9 bases and J 4 bases; nucleotides not matched to a gene: 7. The CDR3 coding sequence is TGTGCCAGCACCGAAACTAGCGGGAGAGAGACCCAGTACTTC. It yields the protein CASTETSGRETQYF.

Worth noting for this clonotype: This may arise from a read error, as a much more abundant clone is one base away. This chain uses TRBV20-1 with TRBJ1-1; D not certain. The length of the CDR3 is 12 residues. Germline values: CDR1 DFQATT, CDR2 SNEGSKA (reference sequence). Deletions cut 2 bases from V and 3 bases from J, with 7 bases between. The CDR3 region is CSARSLDTEAFF. The CDR3 nucleotides are TGCAGTGCTAGAAGTCTCGACACTGAAGCTTTCTTT.

The V call is TRBV11-2, the J call TRBJ1-4; D not resolved. Germline V CDR1 and CDR2: SGHAT, FQNNGV. The CDR3 sequence is 14 residues long. V lost 2 bases and J lost 7, with 11 bases in between. CDR3 loop: CASSLRLAGEKLFF. The DNA of the CDR3 is TGTGCCAGCAGCTTAAGGCTGGCCGGTGAAAAACTGTTTTTT.

A word on this clonotype: Germline and junction disagree at one end, which may indicate a read error. The chain joins TRBV7-4 to TRBJ1-1, with TRBD1 matching over 8 bases. The CDR3 has 14 residues. CDR1 SGHVT and CDR2 SQSDAQ come from the germline V gene. This CDR3 is CASSLSQGAFRAFF. In DNA, the CDR3 is TGCGCCAGCAGTCTAAGCCAGGGGGCGTTTCGAGCTTTCTTT.

This clonotype showed up many times. The chain couples TRBV25-1 to TRBJ2-6; D gene unclear. Trimming took 8 bases from V and 0 from J, leaving 5 bases between them. The germline V gene encodes CDR1 MGHDK and CDR2 SYGVNS. The CDR3 is 13 residues long. The chain's CDR3 is CASLFSGANVLTF. The CDR3 DNA follows: TGTGCCAGCTTATTCTCTGGGGCCAACGTCCTGACTTTC.

J is TRBJ2-5 and V is TRBV28; D possibly corresponds to TRBD2 (6 bases). Germline V gene sequence: CDR1 MDHEN, CDR2 SYDVKM. This CDR3 region has 12 residues. The ends were cut back, 7 bases at V and 5 bases at J, with 11 bases in the middle. CDR3 DNA: TGTGCCAGCATCACGGCGGGGGAGACCCAGTACTTC. It is translated as CASITAGETQYF.

The V gene is TRBV19, the J gene TRBJ2-6; D remains ambiguous. V dropped 6 bases and J dropped 0 bases, with 9 bases sitting between them. The germline V gene has CDR1 LNHDA and CDR2 SQIVND (reference sequence). CDR3 size: 15 residues. The CDR3 DNA reads as TGTGCCAGTAGCGAGTCAGACTCTGGGGCCAACGTCCTGACTTTC. Amino acids: CASSESDSGANVLTF.

This clonotype was observed at least ten times. The rearrangement joins TRBV10-3 to TRBJ1-1, with D possibly TRBD1 on 5 matching bases. V lost 6 bases and J lost 5, with 16 bases in between. CDR3 length equals 14 residues. In germline, CDR1 is ENHRY, CDR2 SYGVKD. The CDR3 spells CAIRTGTEITEAFF. The CDR3 DNA is TGTGCCATCAGGACCGGGACGGAGATTACTGAAGCTTTCTTT.

This clonotype was seen a few times. This chain connects TRBV6-6 to TRBJ1-4; D unclear. CDR1 and CDR2 (germline): MNHNY, SVGAGI (reference sequence). The CDR3 covers 14 residues. Trimming pared 6 bases from V and 8 bases from J, leaving 16 bases between. CDR3 in amino acids: CASRERAGREKLFF. In DNA form, the CDR3 reads TGTGCCAGCAGGGAAAGGGCCGGACGCGAAAAACTGTTTTTT.

The rearrangement links TRBV7-9 to TRBJ2-7; either TRBD1 or TRBD2 may fit D (5 bases each). Per germline, CDR1 SEHNR and CDR2 FQNEAQ (reference sequence). V lost 4 bases, J lost 0 bases, and 13 bases lay in between. The CDR3 runs to 15 residues. CDR3 loop: CASSSTGTRSYEQYF. The CDR3 nucleotides are TGTGCCAGCAGCTCTACCGGGACCCGCTCCTACGAGCAGTACTTC.